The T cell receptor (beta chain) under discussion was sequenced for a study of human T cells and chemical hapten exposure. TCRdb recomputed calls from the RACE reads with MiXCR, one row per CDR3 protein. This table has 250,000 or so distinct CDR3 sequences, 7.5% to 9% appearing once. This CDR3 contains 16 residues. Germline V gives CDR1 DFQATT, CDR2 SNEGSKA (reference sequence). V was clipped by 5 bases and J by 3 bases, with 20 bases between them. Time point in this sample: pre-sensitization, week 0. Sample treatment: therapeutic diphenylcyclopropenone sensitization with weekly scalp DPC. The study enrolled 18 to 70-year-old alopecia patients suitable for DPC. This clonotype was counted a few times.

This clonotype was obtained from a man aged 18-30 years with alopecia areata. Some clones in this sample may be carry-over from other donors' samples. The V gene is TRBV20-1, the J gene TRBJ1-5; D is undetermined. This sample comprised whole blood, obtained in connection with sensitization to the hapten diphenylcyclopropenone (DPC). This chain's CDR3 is CSAAMNGNRNNQPQHF. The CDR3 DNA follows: TGCAGTGCTGCCATGAATGGCAATCGAAACAATCAGCCCCAGCATTTT.